This T cell receptor (beta chain) was sequenced in a study of CD8 T cells in Susac syndrome. RNA, at about 0.5 to 1 ug, was reverse transcribed with random hexamers. TCRdb itself ran the immunoSEQ multiplex PCR reads through MiXCR, one entry per CDR3 protein. The sample has some 300,000 distinct CDR3 sequences, 75% to 85% seen once; the top ten hold about 0.22%. The TCR originated in a human donor with multiple sclerosis. The sample was CD8+ T cells from PBMCs.

This CDR3 is CASFGYSYNEQFF. The CDR3 coding sequence is TGTGCCAGCTTCGGGTACTCCTACAATGAGCAGTTCTTC. The chain links TRBV28 to TRBJ2-1; the D is unclear. There are 13 residues in the CDR3. Per germline, CDR1 MDHEN and CDR2 SYDVKM. V was shortened by 8 bases and J by 0 bases, with 8 bases between the two germline ends.